This T cell receptor beta chain was recorded in a study of blood T cell repertoires in COVID-19. Overall study context: T cells, B-cell-depleted T cells, or PBMCs supplied cDNA or gDNA.

Original data processing: How many nucleated cells were present was estimated from reference gene primer amplification. The protocol was immunoSEQ multiplex PCR, while the TCRdb copy is restricted to in-frame clones and leaves out a portion. V, J and clone size are those of that table, while D and trimming were read from the DNA. The sample has more than 35,000 clones, 75% to 90% seen once. Germline V gene data show CDR1 as PRHDT and CDR2 as FYEKMQ (reference sequence). Trimming took 2 bases from V and 1 from J; bases not matched to a gene: 12. This CDR3 region has 18 residues. This chain connects TRBV13 to TRBJ2-3; 7 positions agree with TRBD2. Sequenced sample: peripheral blood. The clonotype originates from a woman aged 70-85 years with acute or convalescent COVID-19. This CDR3 reads CASSLNNRKTSGTDTQYF. In DNA, the CDR3 is TGTGCCAGCAGCTTAAATAACAGGAAAACTAGCGGCACAGATACGCAGTATTTT. The complete variable domain, with remaining parts taken from reference TRBV13 and TRBJ2-3, reads AAGVIQSPRHLIKEKRETATLKCYPIPRHDTVYWYQQGPGQDPQFLISFYEKMQSDKGSIPDRFSAQQFSDYHSELNMSSLELGDSALYFCASSLNNRKTSGTDTQYFGPGTRLTVL.